These 26 T cell receptor beta chains were all obtained from the same sample, sequenced in a study of patients and donors after allogeneic stem cell transplantation. Each CDR3 protein gets one entry after TCRdb re-called the RT-PCR reads with MiXCR. The data hold fewer than 25,000 distinct CDR3 sequences, with 42% observed a single time. The sequenced material came from blood, either unsorted or a sorted T cell fraction (not recorded which). Receptors were obtained from a human donor who was either an allogeneic HSCT recipient or a stem cell or donor lymphocyte infusion donor (not recorded which). It is not recorded whose cells these are; they may come from a transplant donor.

V and J are TRBV28 and TRBJ2-1; D not certain. Per germline, CDR1 MDHEN and CDR2 SYDVKM. The CDR3 runs 16 residues. V shed 2 bases and J shed 2 bases, with 13 bases lying between them. The CDR3 DNA reads as TGTGCCAGCAGTTTACCGGTCACAGCTCCCTACAATGAGCAGTTCTTC. Translated, it gives CASSLPVTAPYNEQFF.

Only a few counts were recorded for this clonotype. The chain uses TRBV20-1 and TRBJ1-4, with 8 positions matching TRBD1. This CDR3 spans 13 amino acids. Germline CDR1 reads DFQATT; CDR2 reads SNEGSKA (reference sequence). After removal of 5 bases from V and 8 bases from J, the junction contained 7 bases not matched to a gene. This CDR3 is CSARQGHKEKLFF. CDR3 DNA: TGCAGTGCTCGACAGGGGCACAAGGAAAAACTGTTTTTT.

This rearrangement joins TRBV20-1 to TRBJ1-5; TRBD1 matches at 9 bases. CDR1 and CDR2 from the germline V gene are DFQATT and SNEGSKA (reference sequence). J lost 4 bases, V lost 3 bases, and 10 bases had no gene match. The CDR3 has 16 residues. This chain's CDR3 is CSASTGQGGWNQPQHF. Written as DNA, the CDR3 is TGCAGTGCTAGCACGGGACAGGGAGGATGGAATCAGCCCCAGCATTTT.

J is TRBJ2-7 and V is TRBV7-9; no reliable D call. V lost 5 bases, J lost 4 bases, and 9 bases lay in between. CDR3 length: 12 amino acids. Germline values: CDR1 SEHNR, CDR2 FQNEAQ (reference sequence). The CDR3 DNA reads TGTGCCAGCAGCGATGGATGGTACGAGCAGTACTTC. Its translation is CASSDGWYEQYF.

This clonotype showed up just a few times. This chain connects TRBV12-3 or TRBV12-4 to TRBJ1-3; D uncertain. The CDR3 has 14 amino acids. The ends were cut back, 3 bases at V and 5 bases at J, with 11 bases in the middle. DNA for the CDR3: TGTGCCAGCAGTTTGACGGGGAGCAGAAACACCATATATTTT. This codes for CASSLTGSRNTIYF.

This clonotype was seen only a few times. The V and J genes are TRBV27 and TRBJ1-2; possibly TRBD1 for D (5 bases). The CDR3 runs to 15 residues. V lost 2 bases and J 2 bases, leaving 12 bases between the germline ends. Germline CDR1 MNHEY, CDR2 SMNVEV (reference sequence). DNA of the CDR3: TGTGCCAGCAGTTTAAATAAGGGACGGAACTATGGCTACACCTTC. It encodes CASSLNKGRNYGYTF.

The sample holds one count of this clonotype. V and J are TRBV4-1 and TRBJ1-2, with 10 bases lining up with TRBD1. From germline, CDR1 is MGHRA and CDR2 YSYEKL. This CDR3 comprises 15 residues. Trimming removed 4 bases from V and 4 bases from J; junction bases left unmatched: 6. In DNA form, the CDR3 reads TGCGCCAGCAGCCCGGGACAGGGGTCAGGCTATGGCTACACCTTC. Translation: CASSPGQGSGYGYTF.

This clonotype was seen more than once but under ten times. The V gene is TRBV18, the J gene TRBJ1-3; D is uncertain. Per germline, CDR1 KGHSH and CDR2 LQKENI. Trimming shortened V by 2 bases and J by 0 bases, and 17 bases separated the two germline ends. This CDR3 has 18 amino acids. CDR3 residues: CASSPREHTISSGNTIYF. The DNA of the CDR3 is TGTGCCAGCTCACCAAGGGAACACACGATTTCCTCTGGAAACACCATATATTTT.

The J gene is TRBJ2-2, the V gene TRBV7-3, with 10 bases identical to TRBD2. From germline, CDR1 is SGHTA and CDR2 FQGTGA. The CDR3 extends over 16 amino acids. With 2 bases clipped from V and 3 bases from J, the junction kept 3 bases outside the gene matches. CDR3 nucleotide sequence: TGTGCCAGCAGCTTACAACTAGCGGGACACACCGGGGAGCTGTTTTTT. Protein product: CASSLQLAGHTGELFF.

This clonotype was recorded at least ten times. The chain is built from TRBV7-9 and TRBJ1-5; D is possibly TRBD1 (6 bases). Looked up from germline, CDR1 is SEHNR and CDR2 is FQNEAQ (reference sequence). The V gene lost 5 bases and the J gene lost 6 bases, with 17 bases spanning the gap. This CDR3 contains 15 residues. This chain's CDR3 is CASSPAGASSQPQHF. The DNA for the CDR3 is TGTGCCAGCAGCCCAGCAGGGGCGAGTAGTCAGCCCCAGCATTTT.

This clonotype was counted only a few times. The chain employs TRBV15 and TRBJ1-1; D gene uncertain. The CDR3 covers 12 residues. V lost 7 bases, J lost 6 bases, and 12 bases lay in between. Germline lookup yields CDR1 LNHNV and CDR2 YYDKDF (reference sequence). As DNA, the CDR3 is TGTGCCACCACCAGGACGGGCGCTGAAGCTTTCTTT. Amino acid sequence: CATTRTGAEAFF.

This clonotype has more than one count but fewer than ten. The rearrangement uses TRBV7-9 and TRBJ2-3; D gene ambiguous. Germline V gene sequence: CDR1 SEHNR, CDR2 FQNEAQ (reference sequence). V lost 6 bases and J lost 3, with 10 bases in between. The CDR3 has 13 residues. CDR3 DNA: TGTGCCAGCAGGGAAACAAGTACAGATACGCAGTATTTT. Its translation: CASRETSTDTQYF.

The chain has TRBV9 and TRBJ2-7; 9 nucleotides agree with TRBD2. J was trimmed by 3 bases and V by 0 bases; bases with no gene match: 7. The CDR3 contains 16 residues. Germline V gene lookup returns CDR1 SGDLS and CDR2 YYNGEE. In DNA, the CDR3 is TGTGCCAGCAGCGTAGGGGCGCTAGCGGGATTCTACGAGCAGTACTTC. This gives the protein CASSVGALAGFYEQYF.

V is TRBV4-1 and J is TRBJ2-7, with TRBD2 matching 8 bases. The V gene's germline CDR1 is MGHRA and CDR2 YSYEKL. J gave up 7 bases and V 2 bases, and 13 bases lay outside the gene matches. The CDR3 loop spans 16 amino acids. The CDR3 loop is CASSQSTSGRPKEQYF. The CDR3, as DNA: TGCGCCAGCAGCCAAAGTACCAGCGGGAGACCCAAGGAGCAGTACTTC.

This clonotype turned up a few times. This sequence joins TRBV5-1 and TRBJ1-1; no definite D call. The V end lost 0 bases, the J end lost 1 base, and 7 bases lay between the germline ends. The CDR3 sequence is 14 residues long. Germline V CDR1 and CDR2: SGHRS, YFSETQ. CDR3 DNA: TGCGCCAGCAGCTTGGTTGTGGAGAACACTGAAGCTTTCTTT. Translated, it gives CASSLVVENTEAFF.

The chain links TRBV20-1 to TRBJ1-1; no firm D call. Germline CDR1 and CDR2: DFQATT and SNEGSKA (reference sequence). V gave up 7 bases and J gave up 1 base, with 13 bases separating them. This CDR3 is 13 amino acids long. CDR3 protein: CSVHPGRNTEAFF. In nucleotides, the CDR3 is TGCAGTGTACATCCCGGGAGGAACACTGAAGCTTTCTTT.

Many counts were recorded for this clonotype. The chain employs TRBV9 and TRBJ2-2; 7 nucleotides match TRBD1. Per the germline V gene, CDR1 is SGDLS and CDR2 is YYNGEE. The CDR3 sequence is 14 residues long. J was trimmed by 6 bases and V by 4 bases; bases with no gene match: 6. The CDR3 loop reads CASSLQGRAGELFF. Written as DNA, the CDR3 is TGTGCCAGCAGCCTACAGGGGCGCGCCGGGGAGCTGTTTTTT.

The rearrangement links TRBV2 to TRBJ1-1, with D perhaps TRBD1 (5 bases). Trimming removed 7 bases at V and 0 bases at J, with 15 bases between. The CDR3 spans 15 residues. CDR1 SNHLY and CDR2 FYNNEI come from the germline V gene. DNA of the CDR3: TGTGCCAGCACCGAGCAGGGCCGATTGAACACTGAAGCTTTCTTT. Translating gives CASTEQGRLNTEAFF.

The CDR3 here is CSVEENYNEQFF. The CDR3 DNA reads TGCAGCGTTGAGGAGAACTACAATGAGCAGTTCTTC. The chain combines TRBV29-1 with TRBJ2-1, with D unresolved. The CDR3 is made up of 12 amino acids. Germline V CDR1 and CDR2: SQVTM, ANQGSEA. V was cut by 3 bases and J by 3 bases, with 6 bases left in between.

The chain carries TRBV5-1 and TRBJ1-2; possible D gene TRBD1, 6 bases. Germline CDR1 SGHRS, CDR2 YFSETQ. The CDR3 covers 14 residues. V was shortened by 3 bases and J by 0 bases, with 9 bases between the two germline ends. The CDR3 protein is CASSWDTSNYGYTF. The CDR3 bases are TGCGCCAGCAGCTGGGACACGTCTAACTATGGCTACACCTTC.

CDR3 coding DNA: TGTGCCAGCTCACCAGAGGGGGACACTGAAGCTTTCTTT. Its translation is CASSPEGDTEAFF. The rearrangement joins TRBV18 to TRBJ1-1; D might be TRBD1 (6 bases). This CDR3 spans 13 amino acids. The V end lost 2 bases, the J end lost 3 bases, and 7 bases lay between the germline ends. Germline CDR1 KGHSH, CDR2 LQKENI.

The chain recombines TRBV12-3 or TRBV12-4 with TRBJ1-5, with 8 bases that match TRBD1. This CDR3 has 16 residues. J was trimmed by 3 bases and V by 5 bases; bases with no gene match: 9. Here the CDR3 DNA reads TGTGCCAGCAGTACCTCGACAGGGGCTCCCAATCAGCCCCAGCATTTT. It translates to CASSTSTGAPNQPQHF.

The chain is built from TRBV5-1 and TRBJ2-5; D may correspond to TRBD1 or TRBD2 (6 bases each). Trimming pared 4 bases from V and 2 bases from J, leaving 18 bases between. The CDR3 runs to 16 residues. The V gene's germline CDR1 is SGHRS and CDR2 YFSETQ. The CDR3 DNA sequence: TGCGCCAGCAGCCGGGGCGGGACAAACTATCAAGAGACCCAGTACTTC. Amino acids: CASSRGGTNYQETQYF.

This rearrangement joins TRBV6-1 to TRBJ2-3; D uncertain. Trimming removed 1 base at V and 6 bases at J, with 2 bases between. This CDR3 is built from 11 residues. CDR1 MNHNS and CDR2 SASEGT come from the germline V gene. The CDR3 region has the DNA TGTGCCAGCAGTGAAGAGGATACGCAGTATTTT. Translation: CASSEEDTQYF.

J is TRBJ2-1 and V is TRBV4-1, with TRBD2 identical over 14 bases. This CDR3 is built from 17 residues. J gave up 5 bases and V 2 bases, and 5 bases lay outside the gene matches. The germline CDR1 and CDR2 sequences are MGHRA and YSYEKL. Here the CDR3 DNA reads TGCGCCAGCAGCCAATTCGGGACTAGCGGGAGCAACAATGAGCAGTTCTTC. As protein: CASSQFGTSGSNNEQFF.

The chain employs TRBV11-3 and TRBJ2-7, with D maybe TRBD1 (5 bases). The length of the CDR3 is 15 residues. V gave up 1 base and J gave up 0 bases, with 10 bases separating them. The germline V gene has CDR1 SGHNT and CDR2 YENEEA. CDR3: CASSLGAGLSYEQYF. In DNA form, the CDR3 reads TGTGCCAGCAGCTTAGGGGCAGGGCTCTCCTACGAGCAGTACTTC.